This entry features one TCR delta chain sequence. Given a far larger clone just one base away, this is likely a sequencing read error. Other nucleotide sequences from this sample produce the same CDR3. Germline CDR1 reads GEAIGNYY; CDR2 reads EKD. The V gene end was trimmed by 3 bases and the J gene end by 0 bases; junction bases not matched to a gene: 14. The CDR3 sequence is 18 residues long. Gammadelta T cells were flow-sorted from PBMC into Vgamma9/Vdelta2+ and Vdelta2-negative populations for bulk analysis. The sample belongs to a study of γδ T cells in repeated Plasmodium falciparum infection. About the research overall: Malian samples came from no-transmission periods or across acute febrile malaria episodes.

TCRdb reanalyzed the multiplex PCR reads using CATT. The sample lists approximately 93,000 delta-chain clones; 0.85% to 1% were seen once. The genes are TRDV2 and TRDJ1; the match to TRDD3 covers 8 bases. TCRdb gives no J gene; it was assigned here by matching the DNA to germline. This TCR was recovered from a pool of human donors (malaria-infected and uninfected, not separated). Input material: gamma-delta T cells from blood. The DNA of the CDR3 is TGTGCCTGTGACGCTTTACTCGGGGATACTTCCTACACCGATAAACTCATCTTT. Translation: CACDALLGDTSYTDKLIF.